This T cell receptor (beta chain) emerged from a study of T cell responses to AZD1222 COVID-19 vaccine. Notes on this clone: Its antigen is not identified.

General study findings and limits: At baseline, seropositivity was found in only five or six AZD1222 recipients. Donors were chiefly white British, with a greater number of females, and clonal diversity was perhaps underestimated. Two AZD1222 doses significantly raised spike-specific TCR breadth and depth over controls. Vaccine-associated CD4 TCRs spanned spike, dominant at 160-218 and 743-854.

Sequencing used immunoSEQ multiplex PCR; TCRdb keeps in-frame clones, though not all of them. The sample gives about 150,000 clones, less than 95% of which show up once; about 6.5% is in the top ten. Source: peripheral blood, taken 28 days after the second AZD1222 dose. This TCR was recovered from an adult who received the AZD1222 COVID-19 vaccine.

CDR3 DNA: TGTGCCAGCAGCTTAGAAGGGGGTCCGCACTACGAGCAGTACTTC. As protein: CASSLEGGPHYEQYF. This chain links TRBV7-9 with TRBJ2-7, with a possible D match to TRBD1 (6 bases). Germline assignment: CDR1 SEHNR and CDR2 FQNEAQ (reference sequence). V shed 1 base and J shed 3 bases, with 13 bases lying between them. CDR3 length: 15 residues.